This T cell receptor beta chain is drawn from a study of blood T cells in healthy people across ages. Per germline, CDR1 DFQATT and CDR2 SNEGSKA (reference sequence). The CDR3 loop spans 14 amino acids. Trimming stripped 6 bases from V and 6 bases from J, with 19 bases between. They isolated at least 6.5 million PBMCs from each sample. Samples each had at least 5 micrograms of total RNA extracted. It was with a sample-barcoded 5' primer and a J-beta primer mix that a second PCR of roughly 7 to 11 cycles was run. TCRdb processed the 5' RACE reads anew with MiXCR; each CDR3 protein has one entry. The sample contains 790,000 or so distinct CDR3 sequences, about half of which appear only once.

The chain is built from TRBV20-1 and TRBJ2-3; D possibly corresponds to TRBD1 (5 bases). Sequencing used blood. The sequence came from a man older than 75 in good health. The CDR3 sequence is CSAYAGLRLDTQYF. For the CDR3, the DNA is TGCAGTGCCTATGCAGGGCTTCGCCTTGATACGCAGTATTTT.